This T cell receptor beta chain was documented in a study of T cell responses to AZD1222 COVID-19 vaccine. General study results and limits: Mapped onto spike, vaccine-associated CD4 TCRs spanned it and were dominant at 160-218 and 743-854. No day 14 peak samples; only post-peak repertoires were characterized. Most donors were white British and more were female, and clonal diversity was possibly underestimated.

CDR1 is LGHNA, CDR2 YSLEER, per germline. V lost 0 bases, J lost 4 bases, and 13 bases lay in between. This CDR3 region has 16 residues. A note on this clone: Antigen specificity is unknown.

Here immunoSEQ multiplex PCR was the method, and the copy in TCRdb shows in-frame clones only, minus some. The table includes about 110,000 clones, around 96% detected once. The receptor comes from an adult in good health. This specimen consisted of peripheral blood, obtained on day 0 of AZD1222 vaccination. The genes are TRBV4-3 and TRBJ1-5; D unresolved. The CDR3 coding sequence is TGCGCCAGCAGCCAAGATCGTTACAGATTTAATCAGCCCCAGCATTTT. It codes for CASSQDRYRFNQPQHF.